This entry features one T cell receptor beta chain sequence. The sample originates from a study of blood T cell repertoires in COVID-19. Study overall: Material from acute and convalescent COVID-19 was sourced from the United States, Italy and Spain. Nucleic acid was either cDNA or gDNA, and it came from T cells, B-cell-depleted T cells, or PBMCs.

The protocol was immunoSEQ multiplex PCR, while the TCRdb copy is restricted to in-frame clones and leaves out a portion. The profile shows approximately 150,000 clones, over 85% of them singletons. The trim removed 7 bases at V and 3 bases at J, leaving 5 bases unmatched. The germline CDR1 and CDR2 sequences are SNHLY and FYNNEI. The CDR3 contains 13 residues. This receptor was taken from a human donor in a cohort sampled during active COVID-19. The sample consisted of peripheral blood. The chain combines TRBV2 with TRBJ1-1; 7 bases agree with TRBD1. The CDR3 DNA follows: TGTGCCAGCACCGTACAGGGGTACACTGAAGCTTTCTTT. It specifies CASTVQGYTEAFF.